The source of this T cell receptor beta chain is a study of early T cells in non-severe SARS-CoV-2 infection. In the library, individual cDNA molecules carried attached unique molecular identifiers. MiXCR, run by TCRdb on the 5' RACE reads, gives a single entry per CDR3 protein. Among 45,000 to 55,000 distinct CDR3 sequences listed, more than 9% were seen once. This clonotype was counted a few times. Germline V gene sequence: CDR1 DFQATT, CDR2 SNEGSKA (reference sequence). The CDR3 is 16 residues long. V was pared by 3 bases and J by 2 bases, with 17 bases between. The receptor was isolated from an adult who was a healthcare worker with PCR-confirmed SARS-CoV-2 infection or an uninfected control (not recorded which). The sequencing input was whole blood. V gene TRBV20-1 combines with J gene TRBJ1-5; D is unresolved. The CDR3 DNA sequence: TGCAGTGCTAGGCGGCGGCAGGTGGCTCGCAATCAGCCCCAGCATTTT. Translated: CSARRRQVARNQPQHF.